A single sample gave rise to the 4 T cell receptor beta chains below, sequenced in a study of vaccination and CD4 T cells after COVID-19. Regarding treatment: approximately nine-day PBMC culture with coronavirus spike peptide pools or control peptides (ViraFEST assay). The antigens of these receptors remain unknown. The Oncomine TCR Beta short-read assay generated sequence data from the DNA of cultured CD4+ T cells. TCRdb processed the PCR reads anew with MiXCR; each CDR3 protein has one entry. Seen here are approximately 15,000 distinct CDR3 sequences, 31% observed once, and the top ten hold 15% to 17%. Sequenced material: cultured CD4+ T cells from blood. The receptor source for this set is a human donor with COVID-19.

The genes are TRBV18 and TRBJ2-7, with 9 bases that match TRBD1. CDR1 and CDR2 from the germline V gene are KGHSH and LQKENI. J lost 6 bases, V lost 4 bases, and 7 bases had no gene match. The CDR3 runs to 14 residues. The CDR3 DNA is TGTGCCAGCTCACTGGACAGGGGAAATGCCGAGCAGTACTTC. Amino acid sequence: CASSLDRGNAEQYF.

The CDR3 DNA reads TGTGCCATCAGTATGGGAGAGAGGAACACTGAAGCTTTCTTT. Encoded protein: CAISMGERNTEAFF. This rearrangement joins TRBV10-3 to TRBJ1-1; unclear D gene. Germline lookup yields CDR1 ENHRY and CDR2 SYGVKD. With 5 bases removed from V and 1 base from J, the gap between germline ends came to 11 bases. The CDR3 loop spans 14 amino acids.

This chain connects TRBV20-1 to TRBJ1-1; a possible D gene is TRBD1 (5 bases). Trimming took off 1 base at V and 6 bases at J, with 9 bases between the two ends. Germline CDR1 is DFQATT and CDR2 is SNEGSKA (reference sequence). This CDR3 region has 12 residues. CDR3 bases: TGCAGTGCTAGAGCCGGGGGAGCTGAAGCTTTCTTT. This codes for CSARAGGAEAFF.

The chain couples TRBV20-1 to TRBJ2-7, with D perhaps matching TRBD1 (6 bases). The CDR3 has 11 residues. V lost 0 bases, J lost 11 bases, and 11 bases lay in between. CDR1 is DFQATT and CDR2 is SNEGSKA in the germline V gene (reference sequence). The CDR3 DNA follows: TGCAGTGCTAGAGATGGCAGGGGAGAGTACTTC. Encoded protein: CSARDGRGEYF.